These T cell receptor beta chains were read from a single sample in a study of blood T cell repertoires in COVID-19. This table comes from immunoSEQ multiplex PCR, and its TCRdb copy is limited to in-frame clones, with some not included. The sample includes about 170,000 clones, approximately 85% of them seen just once. Input material: peripheral blood. The origin of the receptors is a woman aged 80 or over with COVID-19, enrolled during active disease. Both conserved end residues are trimmed from each CDR3. D genes are given only for firm matches.

>TRBV5-1|TRBD2
ASSLAGTSYEQY
>TRBV7-9|TRBD2
ASSFSGLGSYNEQF
>TRBV6-2/TRBV6-3|TRBD2
ASSTSGRRGF
>TRBV19|TRBD1
ASDLGQGNSQPQH
>TRBV5-1|TRBD2
ASSLGLAGDEQF
>TRBV3-1/TRBV3-2|TRBD1
ASSLGQGMQPQH
>TRBV18|TRBD1
ASSPILGQGKDGYT
>TRBV6-2/TRBV6-3|.
ASSYLYREPEQY
>TRBV10-2|TRBD2
ASTRTSGTNTGELF
>TRBV19|TRBD1
ASSNLQGAHSGANVLT
>TRBV12-3/TRBV12-4|TRBD1
ASRIGGGTEAF
>TRBV19|TRBD1
ASSIRGQGYEQY
>TRBV10-3|.
AISGIGGAEAF
>TRBV18|.
ASSPPTRYSMFGYT
>TRBV6-6|.
ASSATGTYNEQF
>TRBV7-9|.
ASSPQVLMRTQY
>TRBV3-1/TRBV3-2|TRBD1
ASSQRGRDRGPYEQY
>TRBV2|.
ASRGGNTETQY
>TRBV6-4|TRBD1
ARGPGTGGPAGEKLF
>TRBV27|.
ASTPSGQAKNIQY
>TRBV2|.
ASARGDTYEQY
>TRBV9|.
ASSAHPGQHTDTQY
>TRBV7-9|TRBD1
ASRGQGPSSEQY
>TRBV20-1|.
SASVAVLDTQY
>TRBV24-1|.
ATSGGSRESVLHEQY
>TRBV28|TRBD1
ASRGQAYNEQF
>TRBV18|.
ASSPGAETQY
>TRBV25-1|TRBD1
ASTGTGGPLVYGYT
>TRBV21-1|.
ASSKERTASSGNTIY
>TRBV4-2|.
ASSQPYDVSGNTIY
>TRBV6-5|.
ASSYSRGMSFNEQF
>TRBV27|.
ASSPTSVYGYT
>TRBV5-8|.
ASSLGQAINQPQH
>TRBV4-2|.
ASSQDLAGTYEQY
>TRBV5-4|.
ASSNRDNHYGYT
>TRBV15|TRBD2
ATSSIAFSGSSNEQF
>TRBV19|.
ASSTQGQPNYEQY
>TRBV10-3|TRBD2
AISEVSGRPNTGELF
>TRBV2|TRBD2
ASSAEREGEQY
>TRBV4-1|.
ASSQDISSPLH
>TRBV14|.
ASSQERSVSGNTIY
>TRBV19|.
ASSMEGGAF